The clone carrying this T cell receptor beta chain was seen many times. Its antigen remains unknown. V shed 2 bases and J 10 bases; nucleotides not matched to a gene: 10. From germline, CDR1 is SGHNT and CDR2 YYREEE (reference sequence). This CDR3 comprises 17 residues. This sample is part of a study of shared clonotypes between healthy human individuals. Study results and caveats: Estimated richness was generally greater in naive than memory subsets. The four-donor shared clonotypes exceeded non-shared clonotypes in generation probability, with non-shared ones scoring lower.

Some clones are missing from TCRdb's copy, which holds only in-frame ones; the method was immunoSEQ multiplex PCR. The sample records under 1,100,000 clones, 75% to 80% being singletons. The sequencing sample was made of memory CD4+ T cells from PBMCs. The subset is: CD45RA-negative fraction. The rearrangement links TRBV5-4 to TRBJ2-1; TRBD2 matches 15 bases. The TCR comes from a man between 18 and 35 years old in good health. Some clones in this sample may be carry-over from other donors' samples. The CDR3 loop is CASSLITGTSGRLEQFF. In nucleotides, the CDR3 is TGTGCCAGCAGCTTAATCACAGGGACTAGCGGGAGGTTGGAGCAGTTCTTC.